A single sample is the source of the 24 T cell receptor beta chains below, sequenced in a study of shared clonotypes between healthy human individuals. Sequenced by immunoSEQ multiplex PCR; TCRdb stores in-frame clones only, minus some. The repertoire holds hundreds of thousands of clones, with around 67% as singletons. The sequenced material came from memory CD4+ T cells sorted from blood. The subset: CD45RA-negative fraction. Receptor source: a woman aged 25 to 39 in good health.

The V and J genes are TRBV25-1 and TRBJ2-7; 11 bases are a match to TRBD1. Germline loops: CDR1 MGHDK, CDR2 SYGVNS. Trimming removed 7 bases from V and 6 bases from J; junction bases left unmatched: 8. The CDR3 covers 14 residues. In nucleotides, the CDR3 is TGTGCCAGCAATCTCGGGACAGGGGGTGGCGAGCAGTACTTC. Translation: CASNLGTGGGEQYF.

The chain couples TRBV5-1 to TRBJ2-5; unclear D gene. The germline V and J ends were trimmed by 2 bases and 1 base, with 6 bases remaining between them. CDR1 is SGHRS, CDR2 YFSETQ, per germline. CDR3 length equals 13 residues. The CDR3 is CASSLYGQETQYF. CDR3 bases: TGCGCCAGCAGCTTATACGGCCAAGAGACCCAGTACTTC.

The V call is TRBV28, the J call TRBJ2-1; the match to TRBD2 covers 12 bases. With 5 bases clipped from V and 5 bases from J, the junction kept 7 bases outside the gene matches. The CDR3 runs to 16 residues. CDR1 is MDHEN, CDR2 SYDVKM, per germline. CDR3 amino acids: CASSPRTSGTNNEQFF. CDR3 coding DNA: TGTGCCAGCAGTCCTCGGACTAGCGGGACGAACAATGAGCAGTTCTTC.

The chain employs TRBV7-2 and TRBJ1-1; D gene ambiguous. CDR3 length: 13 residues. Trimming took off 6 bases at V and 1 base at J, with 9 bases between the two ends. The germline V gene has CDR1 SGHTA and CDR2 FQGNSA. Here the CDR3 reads CASSTTANTEAFF. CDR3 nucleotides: TGTGCCAGCAGTACGACCGCGAACACTGAAGCTTTCTTT.

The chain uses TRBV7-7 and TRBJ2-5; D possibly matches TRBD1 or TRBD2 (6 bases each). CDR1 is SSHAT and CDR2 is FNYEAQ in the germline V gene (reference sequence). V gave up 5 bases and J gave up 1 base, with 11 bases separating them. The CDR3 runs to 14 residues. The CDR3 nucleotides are TGTGCCAGCAGCCAAGGGGGGATCCAAGAGACCCAGTACTTC. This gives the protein CASSQGGIQETQYF.

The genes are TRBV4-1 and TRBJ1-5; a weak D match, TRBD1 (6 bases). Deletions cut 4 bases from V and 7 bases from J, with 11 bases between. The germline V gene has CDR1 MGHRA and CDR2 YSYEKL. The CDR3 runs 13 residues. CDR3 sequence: CASSRQVGQPQHF. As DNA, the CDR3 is TGCGCCAGCAGCCGACAGGTAGGACAGCCCCAGCATTTT.

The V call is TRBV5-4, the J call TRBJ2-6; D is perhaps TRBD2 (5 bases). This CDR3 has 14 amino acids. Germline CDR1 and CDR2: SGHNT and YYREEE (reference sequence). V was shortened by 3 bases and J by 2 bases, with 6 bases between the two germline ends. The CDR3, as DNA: TGTGCCAGCAGCTGGAGGACTGGGGCCAACGTCCTGACTTTC. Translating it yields CASSWRTGANVLTF.

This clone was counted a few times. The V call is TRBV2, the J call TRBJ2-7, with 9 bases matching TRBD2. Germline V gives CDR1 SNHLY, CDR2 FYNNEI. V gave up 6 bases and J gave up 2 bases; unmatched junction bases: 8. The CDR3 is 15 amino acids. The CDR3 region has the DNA TGTGCCAGCAGGCTTAGCGGGAGCCTTACCTACGAGCAGTACTTC. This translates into CASRLSGSLTYEQYF.

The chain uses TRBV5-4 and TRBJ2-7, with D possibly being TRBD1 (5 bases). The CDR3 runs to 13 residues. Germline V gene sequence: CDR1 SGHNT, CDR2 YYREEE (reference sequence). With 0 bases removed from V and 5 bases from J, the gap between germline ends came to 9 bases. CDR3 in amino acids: CASSLGGSNEQYF. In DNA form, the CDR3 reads TGTGCCAGCAGCTTGGGGGGCAGTAACGAGCAGTACTTC.

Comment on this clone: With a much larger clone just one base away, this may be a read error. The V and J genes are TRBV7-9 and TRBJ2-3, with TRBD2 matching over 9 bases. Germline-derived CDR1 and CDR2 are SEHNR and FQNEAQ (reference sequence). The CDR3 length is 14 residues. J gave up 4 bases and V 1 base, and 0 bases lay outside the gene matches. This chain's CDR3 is CASSLGLAADTQYF. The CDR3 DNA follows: TGTGCCAGCAGCTTAGGACTAGCGGCAGATACGCAGTATTTT.

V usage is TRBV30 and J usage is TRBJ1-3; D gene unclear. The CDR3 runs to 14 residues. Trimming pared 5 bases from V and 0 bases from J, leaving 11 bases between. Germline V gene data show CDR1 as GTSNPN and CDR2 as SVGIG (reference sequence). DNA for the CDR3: TGTGCCTGGTTGGCAGGCTACTCTGGAAACACCATATATTTT. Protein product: CAWLAGYSGNTIYF.

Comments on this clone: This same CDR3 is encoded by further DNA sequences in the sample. In nucleotides, the CDR3 is TGTGCCAGCAGTTCCCCTGGACAGCGGAACACTGAAGCTTTCTTT. This encodes CASSSPGQRNTEAFF. The chain employs TRBV27 and TRBJ1-1; possibly TRBD1 for D (6 bases). From germline, CDR1 is MNHEY and CDR2 SMNVEV (reference sequence). V was pared by 4 bases and J by 1 base, with 13 bases between. The CDR3 length is 15 residues.

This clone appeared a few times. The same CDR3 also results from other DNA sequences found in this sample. In DNA form, the CDR3 reads TGTGCCAGCAGCTTAGCTCCGGCAGGAGGCTCTGGAAACACCATATATTTT. Protein sequence: CASSLAPAGGSGNTIYF. The chain carries TRBV11-2 and TRBJ1-3; D is undetermined. The CDR3 length is 17 residues. CDR1 is SGHAT and CDR2 is FQNNGV in the germline V gene. V lost 1 base and J lost 0, with 13 bases in between.

In DNA, the CDR3 is TGTGCCATCAGTGAGATCACAGGGAGGGCTTTCTTT. Residues: CAISEITGRAFF. The chain carries TRBV10-3 and TRBJ1-1; perhaps TRBD1 as D (6 bases). V lost 2 bases and J 11 bases, leaving 12 bases between the germline ends. The CDR3 sequence is 12 residues long. Germline-derived CDR1 and CDR2 are ENHRY and SYGVKD.

CDR3 coding DNA: TGTGCCAGCAGCTACCAGTACAATGAGCAGTTCTTC. As protein: CASSYQYNEQFF. This chain uses TRBV11-1 with TRBJ2-1, with D uncertain. V was clipped by 4 bases and J by 4 bases, with 5 bases between them. The germline gives CDR1 SGHAT, CDR2 FQDESV (reference sequence). This CDR3 contains 12 residues.

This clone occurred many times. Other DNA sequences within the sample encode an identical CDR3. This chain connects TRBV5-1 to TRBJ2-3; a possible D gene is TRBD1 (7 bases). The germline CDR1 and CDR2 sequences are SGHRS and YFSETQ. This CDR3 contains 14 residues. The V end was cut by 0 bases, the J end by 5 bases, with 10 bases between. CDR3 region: CASSLGQGGDTQYF. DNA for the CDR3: TGCGCCAGCAGCTTGGGCCAGGGGGGAGATACGCAGTATTTT. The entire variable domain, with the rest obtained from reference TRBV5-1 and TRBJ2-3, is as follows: KAGVTQTPRYLIKTRGQQVTLSCSPISGHRSVSWYQQTPGQGLQFLFEYFSETQRNKGNFPGRFSGRQFSNSRSEMNVSTLELGDSALYLCASSLGQGGDTQYFGPGTRLTVL.

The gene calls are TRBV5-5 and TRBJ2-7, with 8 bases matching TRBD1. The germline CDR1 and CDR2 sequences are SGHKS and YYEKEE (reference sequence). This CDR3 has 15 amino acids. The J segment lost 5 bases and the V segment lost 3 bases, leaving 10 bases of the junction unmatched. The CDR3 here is CASSSPTGDRDEQYF. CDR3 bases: TGTGCCAGCAGCTCCCCGACAGGGGATCGGGACGAGCAGTACTTC.

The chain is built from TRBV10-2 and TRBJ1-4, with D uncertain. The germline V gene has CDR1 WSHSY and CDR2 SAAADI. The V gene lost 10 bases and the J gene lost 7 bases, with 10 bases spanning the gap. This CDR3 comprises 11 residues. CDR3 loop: CATRLGEKLFF. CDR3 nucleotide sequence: TGCGCCACACGGTTAGGTGAAAAACTGTTTTTT.

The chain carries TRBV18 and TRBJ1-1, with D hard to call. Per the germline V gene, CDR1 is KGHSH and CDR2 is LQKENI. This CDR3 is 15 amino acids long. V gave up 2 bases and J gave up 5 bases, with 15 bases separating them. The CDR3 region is CASSPDGGSGTEAFF. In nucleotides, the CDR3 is TGTGCCAGCTCACCAGATGGAGGGAGTGGGACTGAAGCTTTCTTT.

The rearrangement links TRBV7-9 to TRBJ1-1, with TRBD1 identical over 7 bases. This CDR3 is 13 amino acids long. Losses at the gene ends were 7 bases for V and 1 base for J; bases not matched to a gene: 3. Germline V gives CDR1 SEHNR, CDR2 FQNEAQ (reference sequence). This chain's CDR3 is CASIGDRNTEAFF. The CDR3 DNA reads TGTGCCAGCATCGGGGACAGGAACACTGAAGCTTTCTTT.

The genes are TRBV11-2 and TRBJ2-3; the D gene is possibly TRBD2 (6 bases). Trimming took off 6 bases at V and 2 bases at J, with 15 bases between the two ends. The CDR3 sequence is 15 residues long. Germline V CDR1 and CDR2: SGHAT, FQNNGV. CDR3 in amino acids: CASRSPGLTTDTQYF. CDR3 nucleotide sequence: TGTGCCAGCAGATCCCCGGGACTTACCACAGATACGCAGTATTTT.

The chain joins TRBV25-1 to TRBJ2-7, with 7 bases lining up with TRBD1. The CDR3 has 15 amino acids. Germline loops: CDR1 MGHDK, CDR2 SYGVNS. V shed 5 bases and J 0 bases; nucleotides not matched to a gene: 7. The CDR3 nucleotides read TGTGCCAGCAGTACACCGGGACAGAGCTCCTACGAGCAGTACTTC. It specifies CASSTPGQSSYEQYF.

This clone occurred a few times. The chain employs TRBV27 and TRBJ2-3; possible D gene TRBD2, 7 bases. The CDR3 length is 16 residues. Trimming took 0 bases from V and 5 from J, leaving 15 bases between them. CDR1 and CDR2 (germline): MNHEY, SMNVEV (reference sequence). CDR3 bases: TGTGCCAGCAGTTTATCCGGGGGGCGAATAGGAGATACGCAGTATTTT. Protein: CASSLSGGRIGDTQYF.

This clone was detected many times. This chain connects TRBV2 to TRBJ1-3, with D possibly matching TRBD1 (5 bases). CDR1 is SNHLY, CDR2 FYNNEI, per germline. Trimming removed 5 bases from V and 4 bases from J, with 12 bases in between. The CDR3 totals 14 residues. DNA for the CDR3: TGTGCCAGCAGTTCCCCGGGGCAGGGAAACACCATATATTTT. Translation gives CASSSPGQGNTIYF.